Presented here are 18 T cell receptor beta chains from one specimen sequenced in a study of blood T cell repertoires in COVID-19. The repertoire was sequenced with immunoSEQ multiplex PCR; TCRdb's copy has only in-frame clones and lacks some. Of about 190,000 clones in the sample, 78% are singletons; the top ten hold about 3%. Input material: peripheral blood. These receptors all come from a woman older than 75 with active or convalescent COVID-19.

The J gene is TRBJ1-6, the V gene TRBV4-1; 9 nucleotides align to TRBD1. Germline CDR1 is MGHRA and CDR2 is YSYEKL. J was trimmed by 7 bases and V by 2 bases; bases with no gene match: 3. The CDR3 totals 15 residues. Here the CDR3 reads CASSQSGQGNSPLHF. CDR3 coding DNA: TGCGCCAGCAGCCAATCAGGACAGGGGAATTCACCCCTCCACTTT.

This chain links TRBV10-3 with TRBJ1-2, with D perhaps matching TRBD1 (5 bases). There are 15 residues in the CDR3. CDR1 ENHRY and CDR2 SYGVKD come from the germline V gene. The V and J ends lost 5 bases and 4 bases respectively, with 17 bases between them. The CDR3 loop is CAISPNEGARYGYTF. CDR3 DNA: TGTGCCATCAGTCCGAACGAAGGGGCGCGCTATGGCTACACCTTC.

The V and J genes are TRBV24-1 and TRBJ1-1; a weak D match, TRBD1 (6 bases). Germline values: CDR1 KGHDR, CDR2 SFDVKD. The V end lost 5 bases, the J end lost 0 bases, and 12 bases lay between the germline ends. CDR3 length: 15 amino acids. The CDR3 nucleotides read TGTGCCACCAGTGCCGCGACAGGTATGAACACTGAAGCTTTCTTT. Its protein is CATSAATGMNTEAFF.

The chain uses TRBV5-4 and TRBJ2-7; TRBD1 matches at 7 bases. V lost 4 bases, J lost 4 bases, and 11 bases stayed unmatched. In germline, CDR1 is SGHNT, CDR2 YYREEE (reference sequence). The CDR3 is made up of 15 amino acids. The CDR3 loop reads CASSKPGQRAYEQYF. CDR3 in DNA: TGTGCCAGCAGCAAACCGGGACAGAGAGCTTACGAGCAGTACTTC.

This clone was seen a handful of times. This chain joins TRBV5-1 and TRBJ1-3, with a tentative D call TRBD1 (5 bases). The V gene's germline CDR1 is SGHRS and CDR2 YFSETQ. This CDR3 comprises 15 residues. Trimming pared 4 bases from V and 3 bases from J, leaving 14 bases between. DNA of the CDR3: TGCGCCAGCAGCATTCAGGGAGGTCTTGGAAACACCATATATTTT. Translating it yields CASSIQGGLGNTIYF. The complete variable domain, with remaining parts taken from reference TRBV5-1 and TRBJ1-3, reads KAGVTQTPRYLIKTRGQQVTLSCSPISGHRSVSWYQQTPGQGLQFLFEYFSETQRNKGNFPGRFSGRQFSNSRSEMNVSTLELGDSALYLCASSIQGGLGNTIYFGEGSWLTVV.

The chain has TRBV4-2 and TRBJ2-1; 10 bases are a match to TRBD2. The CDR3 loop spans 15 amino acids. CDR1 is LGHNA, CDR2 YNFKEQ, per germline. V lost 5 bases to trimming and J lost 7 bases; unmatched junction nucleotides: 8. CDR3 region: CASSSTGTSANEQFF. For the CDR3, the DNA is TGTGCCAGCAGCTCCACCGGGACTAGCGCAAATGAGCAGTTCTTC.

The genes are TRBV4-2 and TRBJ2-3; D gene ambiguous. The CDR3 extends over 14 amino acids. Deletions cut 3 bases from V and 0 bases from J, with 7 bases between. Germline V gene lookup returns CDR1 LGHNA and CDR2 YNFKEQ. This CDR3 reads CASSQRASTDTQYF. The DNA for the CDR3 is TGTGCCAGCAGCCAGAGAGCTAGCACAGATACGCAGTATTTT.

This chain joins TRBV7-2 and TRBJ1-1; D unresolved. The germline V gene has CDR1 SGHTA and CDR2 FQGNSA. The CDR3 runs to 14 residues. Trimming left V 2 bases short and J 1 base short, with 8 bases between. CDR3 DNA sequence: TGTGCCAGCAGCTTATCCTCCCCGAACACTGAAGCTTTCTTT. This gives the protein CASSLSSPNTEAFF. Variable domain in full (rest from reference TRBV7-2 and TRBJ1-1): GAGVSQSPSNKVTEKGKDVELRCDPISGHTALYWYRQSLGQGLEFLIYFQGNSAPDKSGLPSDRFSAERTGGSVSTLTIQRTQQEDSAVYLCASSLSSPNTEAFFGQGTRLTVV.

This CDR3 reads CASSSGTGSLYNEQFF. The CDR3, as DNA: TGTGCCAGCAGCTCTGGGACAGGGTCCCTCTACAATGAGCAGTTCTTC. The chain recombines TRBV7-6 with TRBJ2-1, with TRBD1 identical over 9 bases. The trim removed 4 bases at V and 3 bases at J, leaving 7 bases unmatched. Germline CDR1 and CDR2: SGHVS and FNYEAQ. This CDR3 spans 16 amino acids.

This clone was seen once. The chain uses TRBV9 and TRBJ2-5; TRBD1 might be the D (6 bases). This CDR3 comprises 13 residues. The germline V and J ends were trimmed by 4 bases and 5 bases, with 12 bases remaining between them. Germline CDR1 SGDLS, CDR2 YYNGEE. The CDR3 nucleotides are TGTGCCAGCAGCCCCAGCCAGGGGGAGACCCAGTACTTC. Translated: CASSPSQGETQYF. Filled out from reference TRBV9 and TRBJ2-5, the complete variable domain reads DSGVTQTPKHLITATGQRVTLRCSPRSGDLSVYWYQQSLDQGLQFLIQYYNGEERAKGNILERFSAQQFPDLHSELNLSSLELGDSALYFCASSPSQGETQYFGPGTRLLVL.

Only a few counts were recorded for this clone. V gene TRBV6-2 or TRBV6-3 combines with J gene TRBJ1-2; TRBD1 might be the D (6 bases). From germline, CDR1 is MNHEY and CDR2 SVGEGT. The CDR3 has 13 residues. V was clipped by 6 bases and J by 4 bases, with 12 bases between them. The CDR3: CASSADSLYGYTF. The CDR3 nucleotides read TGTGCCAGCAGCGCGGACAGCCTCTATGGCTACACCTTC.

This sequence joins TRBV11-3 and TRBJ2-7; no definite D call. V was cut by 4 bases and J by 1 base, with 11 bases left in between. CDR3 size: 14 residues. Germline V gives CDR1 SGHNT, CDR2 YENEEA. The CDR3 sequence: CASSSSHLSYEQYF. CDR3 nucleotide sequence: TGTGCCAGCAGCTCCTCGCACTTATCCTACGAGCAGTACTTC. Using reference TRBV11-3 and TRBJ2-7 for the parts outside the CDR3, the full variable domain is EAGVVQSPRYKIIEKKQPVAFWCNPISGHNTLYWYLQNLGQGPELLIRYENEEAVDDSQLPKDRFSAERLKGVDSTLKIQPAELGDSAVYLCASSSSHLSYEQYFGPGTRLTVT.

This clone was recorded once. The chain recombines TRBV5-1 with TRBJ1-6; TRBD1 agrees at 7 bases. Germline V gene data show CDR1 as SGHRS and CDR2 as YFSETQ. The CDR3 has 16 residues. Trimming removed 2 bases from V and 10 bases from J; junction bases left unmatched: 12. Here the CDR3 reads CASSFYRGRGVSPLHF. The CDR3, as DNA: TGCGCCAGCAGCTTTTACAGGGGCCGAGGCGTCTCACCCCTCCACTTT.

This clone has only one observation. In DNA, the CDR3 is TGTGCCAGCTGCCCGAGGGTCGACAATGAGCAGTTCTTC. Encoded protein: CASCPRVDNEQFF. The J gene is TRBJ2-1, the V gene TRBV7-8, with D tentatively TRBD2 (5 bases). CDR1 SGHVS and CDR2 FQNEAQ come from the germline V gene. CDR3 length: 13 amino acids. V lost 8 bases to trimming and J lost 5 bases, with 13 bases between them.

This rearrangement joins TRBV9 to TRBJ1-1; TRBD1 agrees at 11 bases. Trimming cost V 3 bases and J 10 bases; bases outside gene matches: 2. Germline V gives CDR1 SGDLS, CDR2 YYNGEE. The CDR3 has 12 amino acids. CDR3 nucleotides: TGTGCCAGCAGCGGGACAGGGGGCGCAGCTTTCTTT. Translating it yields CASSGTGGAAFF.

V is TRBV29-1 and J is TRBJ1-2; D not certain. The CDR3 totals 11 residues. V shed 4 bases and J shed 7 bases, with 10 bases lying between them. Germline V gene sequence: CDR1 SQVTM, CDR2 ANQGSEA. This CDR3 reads CSVVGVRGYTF. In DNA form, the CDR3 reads TGCAGCGTTGTCGGGGTCCGTGGCTACACCTTC.

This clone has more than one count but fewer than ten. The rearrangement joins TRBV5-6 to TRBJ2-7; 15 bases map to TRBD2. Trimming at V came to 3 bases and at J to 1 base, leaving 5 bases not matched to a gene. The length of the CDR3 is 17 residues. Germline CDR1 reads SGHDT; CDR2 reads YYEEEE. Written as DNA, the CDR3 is TGTGCCAGCAGCTCACCGGGACTAGCGGGGGGATCCTACGAGCAGTACTTC. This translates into CASSSPGLAGGSYEQYF.

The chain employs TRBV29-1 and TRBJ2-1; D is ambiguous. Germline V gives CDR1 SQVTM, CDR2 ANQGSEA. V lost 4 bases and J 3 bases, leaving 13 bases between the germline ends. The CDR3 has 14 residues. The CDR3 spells CSVAKHNDYNEQFF. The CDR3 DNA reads TGCAGCGTTGCGAAGCATAACGACTACAATGAGCAGTTCTTC.